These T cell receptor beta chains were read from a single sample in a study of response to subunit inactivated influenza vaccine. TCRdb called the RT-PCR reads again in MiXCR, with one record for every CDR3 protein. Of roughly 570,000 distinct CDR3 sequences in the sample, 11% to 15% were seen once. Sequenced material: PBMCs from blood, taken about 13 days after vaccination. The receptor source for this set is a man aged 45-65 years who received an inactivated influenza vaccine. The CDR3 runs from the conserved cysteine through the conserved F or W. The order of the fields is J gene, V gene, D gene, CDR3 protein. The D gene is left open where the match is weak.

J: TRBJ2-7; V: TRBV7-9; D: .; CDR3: CASSQTGLSVSSYEQYF
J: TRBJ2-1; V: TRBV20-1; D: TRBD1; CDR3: CSADRVSNEQFF
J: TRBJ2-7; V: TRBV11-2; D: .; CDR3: CASSPVEKKRSYEQYF
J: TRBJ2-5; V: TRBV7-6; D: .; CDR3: CASSLGAGLETQYF
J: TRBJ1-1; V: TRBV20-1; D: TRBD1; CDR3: CRARDRVSGTEAFF
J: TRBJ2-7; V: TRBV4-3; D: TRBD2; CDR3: CASSQDIGTSLYEQYF
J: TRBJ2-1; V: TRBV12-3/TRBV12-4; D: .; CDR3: CASSFLLDQYDEQFF
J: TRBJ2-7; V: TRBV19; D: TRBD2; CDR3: CASSKTSGTQRNEQYF
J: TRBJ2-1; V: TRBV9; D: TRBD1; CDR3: CASSVATGGYNEQFF
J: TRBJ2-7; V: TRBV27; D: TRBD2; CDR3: CASSFFSGTTGEQYF
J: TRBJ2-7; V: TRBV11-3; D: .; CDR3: CASSSSGEQYF
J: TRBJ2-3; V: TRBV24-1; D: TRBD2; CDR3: CATSDPGTSGTDTQYF
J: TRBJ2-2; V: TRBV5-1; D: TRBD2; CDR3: CASSLRPSGGNTGELFF
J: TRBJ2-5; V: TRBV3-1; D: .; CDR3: CASSPNLDLWERSQETQYF
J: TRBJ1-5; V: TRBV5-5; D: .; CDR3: CASSFSGVEGQPQHF
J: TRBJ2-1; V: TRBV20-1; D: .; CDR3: CSASVSAADSYNEQFF
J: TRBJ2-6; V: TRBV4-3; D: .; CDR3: CASSQVSASGANVLTF
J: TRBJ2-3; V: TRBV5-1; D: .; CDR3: CASSDTGPAGDTQYF
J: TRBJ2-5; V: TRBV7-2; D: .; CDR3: CASQLGVLEGTQYF
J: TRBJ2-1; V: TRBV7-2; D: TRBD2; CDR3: CASSFTLAGGYNEQFF
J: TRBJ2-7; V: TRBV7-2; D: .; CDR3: CASSPSGASSYEQYF
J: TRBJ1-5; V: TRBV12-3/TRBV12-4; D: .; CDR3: CASSPRFGQPQHF
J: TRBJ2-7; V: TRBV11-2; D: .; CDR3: CASSPITGYDEQYF
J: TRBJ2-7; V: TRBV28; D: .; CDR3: CASSLERWQYF
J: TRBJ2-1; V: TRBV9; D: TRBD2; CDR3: CASSAQSGGVSYNEQFF
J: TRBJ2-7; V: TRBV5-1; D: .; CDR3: CASSLVADRSYEQYF
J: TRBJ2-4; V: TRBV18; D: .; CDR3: CASSPGATIQYF
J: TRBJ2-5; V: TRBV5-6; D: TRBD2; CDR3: CASSLKAGLETQYF
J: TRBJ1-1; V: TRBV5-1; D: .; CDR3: CASSLNRPDDTEAFF
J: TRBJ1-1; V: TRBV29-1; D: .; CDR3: CSVELAQNTEAFF
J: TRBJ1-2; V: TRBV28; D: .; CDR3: CASSRAYGYTF
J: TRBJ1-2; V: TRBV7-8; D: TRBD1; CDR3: CASSLGQGAWGYTF
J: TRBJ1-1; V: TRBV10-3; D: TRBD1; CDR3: CAIRIQGRDTEAFF
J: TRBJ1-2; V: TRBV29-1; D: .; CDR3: CSVSQSSYAGYTF
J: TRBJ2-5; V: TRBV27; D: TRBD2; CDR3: CASSSGLIETQYF
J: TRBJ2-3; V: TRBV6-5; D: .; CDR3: CASSYRDSRTDTQYF
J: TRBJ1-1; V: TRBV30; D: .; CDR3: CAGSGITEAFF
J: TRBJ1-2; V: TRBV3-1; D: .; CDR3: CASSHPTAGYTF
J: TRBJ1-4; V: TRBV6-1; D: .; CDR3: CASSVYEWGLFF
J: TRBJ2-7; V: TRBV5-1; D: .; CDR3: CASTSRTGSYEQYF
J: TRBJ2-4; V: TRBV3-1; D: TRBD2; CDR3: CASSHSGGGGNIQYF
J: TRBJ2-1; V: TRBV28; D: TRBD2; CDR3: CASSLGSGRTHEQFF
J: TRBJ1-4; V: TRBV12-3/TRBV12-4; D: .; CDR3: CASRLGSATNEKLFF
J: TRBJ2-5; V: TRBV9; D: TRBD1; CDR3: CASSVGRTGGKETQYF
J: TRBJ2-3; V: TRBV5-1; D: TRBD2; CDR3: CASSSGLAGDTDTQYF
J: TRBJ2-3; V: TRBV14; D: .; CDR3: CASSQQRGDTQYF